The present TCR beta chain was sequenced within a study of CD8 T cells in ankylosing spondylitis. General study findings and limits: Blood of patients with ankylosing spondylitis appeared to be characterized by a TCR beta motif of several highly homologous variants. Clones linked to the disease showed a CD8+ phenotype. They occurred at relatively low frequencies in peripheral blood. There were earlier reports of some motif variants in reactive arthritis synovial fluid and blood. As reported, disease-linked clones showed significant enrichment in matched ankylosing spondylitis synovial fluid.

Generation of TCR beta libraries employed quantitative 5'-RACE incorporating molecular barcodes. TCRdb fed the 5' RACE reads into MiXCR, producing one record per CDR3 protein. The sample includes around 91,000 distinct CDR3 sequences, roughly 8.8% of them seen just once. This clonotype was seen at least ten times. Its target is not known. Germline V CDR1 and CDR2: WSHSY, SAAADI. There are 13 residues in the CDR3. Losses at the gene ends were 6 bases for V and 5 bases for J; bases not matched to a gene: 6. The clonotype comes from a male donor with ankylosing spondylitis. The chain couples TRBV10-2 to TRBJ2-5, with 7 nucleotides matching TRBD2. Input material: blood, either unsorted or a sorted T cell fraction (not recorded which). The CDR3 sequence: CASSRGEYETQYF. Here the CDR3 DNA reads TGCGCCAGCAGCCGGGGGGAGTACGAGACCCAGTACTTC.